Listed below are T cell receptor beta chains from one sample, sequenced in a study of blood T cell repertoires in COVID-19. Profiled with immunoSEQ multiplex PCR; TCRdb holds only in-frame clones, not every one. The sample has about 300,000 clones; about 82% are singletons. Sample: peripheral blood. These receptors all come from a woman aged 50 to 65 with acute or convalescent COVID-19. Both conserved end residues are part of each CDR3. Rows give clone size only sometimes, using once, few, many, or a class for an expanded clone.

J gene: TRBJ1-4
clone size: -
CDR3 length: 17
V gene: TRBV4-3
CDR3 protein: CASSQGFIRATNEKLFF

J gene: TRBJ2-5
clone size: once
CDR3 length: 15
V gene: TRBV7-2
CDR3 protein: CASSLPQGGSETQYF

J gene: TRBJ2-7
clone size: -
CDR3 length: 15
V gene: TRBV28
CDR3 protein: CASTYGWDRTYEQYF

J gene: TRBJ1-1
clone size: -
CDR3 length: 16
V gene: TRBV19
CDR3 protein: CASSTIPGRGRSEAFF

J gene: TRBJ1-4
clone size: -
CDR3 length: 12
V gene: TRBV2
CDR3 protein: CASRTDSEKLFF

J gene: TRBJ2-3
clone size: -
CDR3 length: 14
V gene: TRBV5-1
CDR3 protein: CASSPNTGTDTQYF

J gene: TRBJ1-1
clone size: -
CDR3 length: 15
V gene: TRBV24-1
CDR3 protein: CATSGGTEMNTEAFF

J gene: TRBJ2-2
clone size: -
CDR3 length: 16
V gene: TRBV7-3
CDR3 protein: CASSLGTGADTGELFF

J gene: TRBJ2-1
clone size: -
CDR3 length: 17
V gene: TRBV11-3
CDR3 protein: CASSQRTSGRGVDEQFF

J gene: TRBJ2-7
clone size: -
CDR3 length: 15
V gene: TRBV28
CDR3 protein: CASSFLGGSPYEQYF

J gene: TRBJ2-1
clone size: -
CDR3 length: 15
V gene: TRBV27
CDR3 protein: CASSLYGRGRSEQFF

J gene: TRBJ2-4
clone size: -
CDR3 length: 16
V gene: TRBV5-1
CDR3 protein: CASSLLPRPGENIQYF

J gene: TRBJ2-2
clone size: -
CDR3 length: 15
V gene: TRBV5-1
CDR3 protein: CASSFVTGNTGELFF

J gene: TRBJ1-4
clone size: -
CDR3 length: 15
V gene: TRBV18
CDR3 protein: CASSPPGQLNEKLFF

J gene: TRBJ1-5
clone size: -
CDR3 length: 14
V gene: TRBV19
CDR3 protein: CASSSGGGSQPQHF

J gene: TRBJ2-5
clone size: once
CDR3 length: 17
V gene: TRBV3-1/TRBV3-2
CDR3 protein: CASSLHWGLADQETQYF

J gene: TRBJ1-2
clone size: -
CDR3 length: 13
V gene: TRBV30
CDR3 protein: CAWSPQDAGGYTF

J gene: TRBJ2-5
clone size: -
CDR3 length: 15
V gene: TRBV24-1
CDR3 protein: CATSDLRAGIETQYF

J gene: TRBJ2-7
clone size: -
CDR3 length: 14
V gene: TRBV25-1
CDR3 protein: CASSDKRKAYEQYF

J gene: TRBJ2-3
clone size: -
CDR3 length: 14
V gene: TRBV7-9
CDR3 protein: CASSLRQGTDTQYF

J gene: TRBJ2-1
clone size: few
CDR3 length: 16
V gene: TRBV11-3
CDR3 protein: CASSTSGTSDYNEQFF

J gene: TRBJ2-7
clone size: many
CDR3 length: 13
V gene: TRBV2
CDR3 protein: CASWSDYSYEQYF

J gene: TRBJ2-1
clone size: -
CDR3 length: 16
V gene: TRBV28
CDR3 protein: CASSSPGGAEDNEQFF

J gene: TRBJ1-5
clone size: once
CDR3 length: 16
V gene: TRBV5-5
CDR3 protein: CASSRFRGLGNQPQHF

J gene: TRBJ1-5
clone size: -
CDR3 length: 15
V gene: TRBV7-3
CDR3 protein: CASSLRTGENQPQHF

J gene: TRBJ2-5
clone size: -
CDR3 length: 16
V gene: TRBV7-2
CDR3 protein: CASSSVSGLAGQTQYF

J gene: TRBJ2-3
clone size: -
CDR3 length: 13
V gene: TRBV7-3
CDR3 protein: CASSSGNTDTQYF

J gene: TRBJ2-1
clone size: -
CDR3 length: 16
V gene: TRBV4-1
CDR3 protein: CASSQEVIQRSNEQFF

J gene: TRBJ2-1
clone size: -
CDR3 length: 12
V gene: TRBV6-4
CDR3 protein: CASSDRDTKQFF

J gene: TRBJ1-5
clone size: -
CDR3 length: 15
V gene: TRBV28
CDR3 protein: CASSLTGVSNQPQHF

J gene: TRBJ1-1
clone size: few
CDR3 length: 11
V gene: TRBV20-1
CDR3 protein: CSAVYREKAFF

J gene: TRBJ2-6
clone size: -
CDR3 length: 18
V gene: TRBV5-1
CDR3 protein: CASSLEAGGSLGANVLTF

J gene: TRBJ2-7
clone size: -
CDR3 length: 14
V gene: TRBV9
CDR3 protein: CASSGRTSGHEQYF

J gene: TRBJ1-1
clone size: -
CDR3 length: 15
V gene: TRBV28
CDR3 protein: CASSFPNRGWTEAFF

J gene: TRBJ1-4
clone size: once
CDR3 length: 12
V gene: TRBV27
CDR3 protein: CASRGALEKLFF

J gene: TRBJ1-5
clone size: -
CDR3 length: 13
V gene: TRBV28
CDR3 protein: CASSLTNYQPQHF

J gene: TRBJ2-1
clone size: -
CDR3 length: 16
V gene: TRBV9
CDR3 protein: CASSPRGQGALNEQFF

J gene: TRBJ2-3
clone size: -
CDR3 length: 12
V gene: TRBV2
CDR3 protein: CASSLAGDTQYF

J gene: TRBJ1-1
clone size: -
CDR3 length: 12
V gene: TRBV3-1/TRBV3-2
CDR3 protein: CASRRNKSEAFF

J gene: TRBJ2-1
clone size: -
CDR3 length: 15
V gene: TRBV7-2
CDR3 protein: CASSFPTSGHNEQFF

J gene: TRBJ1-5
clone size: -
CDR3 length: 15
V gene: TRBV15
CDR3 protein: CATSRDPGQGQPQHF

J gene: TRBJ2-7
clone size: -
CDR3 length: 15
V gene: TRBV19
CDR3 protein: CASSMAGIRSYEQYF

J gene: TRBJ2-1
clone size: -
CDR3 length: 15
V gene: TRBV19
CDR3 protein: CASSFRAGVADEQFF

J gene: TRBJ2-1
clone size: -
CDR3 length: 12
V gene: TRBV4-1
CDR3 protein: CASSQRSYEQFF

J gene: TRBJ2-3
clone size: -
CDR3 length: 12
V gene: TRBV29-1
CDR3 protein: CSVQKGQETQYF

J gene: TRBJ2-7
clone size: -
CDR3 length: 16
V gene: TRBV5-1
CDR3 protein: CASSPELAGGNYEQYF

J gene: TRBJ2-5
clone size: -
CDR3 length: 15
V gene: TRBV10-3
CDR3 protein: CAISGIAGEQETQYF

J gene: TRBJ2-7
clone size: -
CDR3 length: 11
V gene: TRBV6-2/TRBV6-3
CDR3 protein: CASSYLFEQYF

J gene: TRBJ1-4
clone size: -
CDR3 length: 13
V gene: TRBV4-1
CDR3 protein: CASSQDPFEKLFF

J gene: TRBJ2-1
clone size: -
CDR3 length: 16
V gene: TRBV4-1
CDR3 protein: CASSQVATYGYNEQFF